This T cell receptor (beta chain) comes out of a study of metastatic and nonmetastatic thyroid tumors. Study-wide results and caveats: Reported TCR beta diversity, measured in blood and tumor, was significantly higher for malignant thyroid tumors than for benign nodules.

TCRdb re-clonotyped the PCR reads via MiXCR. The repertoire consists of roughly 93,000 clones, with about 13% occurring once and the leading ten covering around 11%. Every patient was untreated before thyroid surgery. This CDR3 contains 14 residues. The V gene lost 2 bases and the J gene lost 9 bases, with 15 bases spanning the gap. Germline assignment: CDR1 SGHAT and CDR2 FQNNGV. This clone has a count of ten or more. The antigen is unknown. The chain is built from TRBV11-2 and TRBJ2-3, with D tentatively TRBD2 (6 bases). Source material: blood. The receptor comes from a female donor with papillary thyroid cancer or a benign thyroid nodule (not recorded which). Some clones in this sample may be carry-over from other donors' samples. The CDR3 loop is CASSLWSTGETQYF. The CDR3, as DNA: TGTGCCAGCAGCTTATGGTCTACGGGGGAGACGCAGTATTTT.